This T cell receptor (beta chain) is from a study of early T cells in non-severe SARS-CoV-2 infection. At the level of the study: Alpha and beta chains were unpaired, from unsorted whole-blood bulk RNA.

Each cDNA molecule carried a unique molecular identifier. TCRdb processed the 5' RACE reads anew with MiXCR; each CDR3 protein has one entry. The table records 50,000 to 85,000 distinct CDR3 sequences, around 9% of them present only once. This clonotype has a handful of counts. V shed 6 bases and J shed 6 bases, with 15 bases lying between them. The CDR3 consists of 12 residues. Germline-derived CDR1 and CDR2 are DFQATT and SNEGSKA (reference sequence). The sequencing sample was made of whole blood. This sequence originates from an adult who was a healthcare worker with PCR-confirmed SARS-CoV-2 infection or an uninfected control (not recorded which). The gene calls are TRBV20-1 and TRBJ2-7; D might be TRBD1 or TRBD2, each matching 7 bases. CDR3 nucleotide sequence: TGCAGTGCCAGGCTCAGGGGGGGCGAGCAGTACTTC. Its translation is CSARLRGGEQYF.